The 32 T cell receptor beta chains presented below share a single source sample, sequenced in a study of T cell responses to AZD1222 COVID-19 vaccine. The protocol was immunoSEQ multiplex PCR, while the TCRdb copy is restricted to in-frame clones and leaves out a portion. The sample yields roughly 150,000 clones, 80% to 95% seen once. The material sequenced was peripheral blood, taken on day 0 of AZD1222 vaccination. The receptors shown here come from an adult in good health.

This rearrangement joins TRBV29-1 to TRBJ2-7; no definite D call. CDR1 is SQVTM, CDR2 ANQGSEA, per germline. V lost 2 bases, J lost 0 bases, and 8 bases lay in between. This CDR3 region has 13 residues. CDR3 residues: CSVETLNSYEQYF. CDR3 sequence (DNA): TGCAGCGTTGAAACCCTTAACTCCTACGAGCAGTACTTC.

This rearrangement joins TRBV10-2 to TRBJ2-7; 9 bases align to TRBD2. Germline V gene sequence: CDR1 WSHSY, CDR2 SAAADI. There are 15 residues in the CDR3. V lost 3 bases to trimming and J lost 3 bases; unmatched junction nucleotides: 6. The CDR3 region has the DNA TGCGCCAGCAGTGACAGAGCGGGAGGCGACTACGAGCAGTACTTC. It codes for CASSDRAGGDYEQYF.

The chain links TRBV19 to TRBJ2-7, with D hard to call. The CDR3 extends over 13 amino acids. Deletions cut 5 bases from V and 0 bases from J, with 8 bases between. CDR1 and CDR2 from the germline V gene are LNHDA and SQIVND (reference sequence). CDR3 protein: CASSPYRSYEQYF. CDR3 sequence (DNA): TGTGCCAGTAGTCCCTACCGCTCCTACGAGCAGTACTTC.

The chain is built from TRBV4-2 and TRBJ1-2, with a possible D match to TRBD1 (6 bases). The ends were cut back, 5 bases at V and 2 bases at J, with 9 bases in the middle. This CDR3 has 13 amino acids. Germline assignment: CDR1 LGHNA and CDR2 YNFKEQ. The CDR3 loop reads CASSSQGNYGYTF. CDR3 DNA: TGTGCCAGCAGCTCACAGGGAAACTATGGCTACACCTTC.

The J gene is TRBJ1-6, the V gene TRBV5-1, with 9 bases aligning to TRBD1. V lost 7 bases to trimming and J lost 7 bases; unmatched junction nucleotides: 9. Germline assignment: CDR1 SGHRS and CDR2 YFSETQ. The CDR3 contains 15 residues. The CDR3 nucleotides are TGCGCCAGCTATTTCTACGGACAGGGGAATTCACCCCTCCACTTT. Its protein is CASYFYGQGNSPLHF.

The V gene is TRBV19, the J gene TRBJ2-5; the D call may be TRBD1 or TRBD2 (7 bases each). Looked up from germline, CDR1 is LNHDA and CDR2 is SQIVND (reference sequence). The CDR3 consists of 15 residues. V was clipped by 10 bases and J by 4 bases, with 22 bases between them. The CDR3 DNA is TGTGCCACCAGGGGGGGGTATTCCGACCGAGAGACCCAGTACTTC. It codes for CATRGGYSDRETQYF.

The V and J genes are TRBV21-1 and TRBJ1-5. TRBV21-1 is tagged as a pseudogene. The CDR3 consists of 15 residues. Here the CDR3 DNA reads TGTGCCAGCAGCCCGGGACCGTTTAGCAATCAGCCCCAGCATTTT. It encodes CASSPGPFSNQPQHF.

This chain uses TRBV11-3 with TRBJ2-1; 7 positions match TRBD2. Trimming cost V 1 base and J 6 bases; bases outside gene matches: 6. Germline V CDR1 and CDR2: SGHNT, YENEEA. There are 15 residues in the CDR3. CDR3 sequence: CASSLVAGEVNEQFF. In DNA form, the CDR3 reads TGTGCCAGCAGCTTAGTGGCGGGAGAGGTCAATGAGCAGTTCTTC.

V is TRBV29-1 and J is TRBJ1-1; D not certain. V lost 5 bases to trimming and J lost 1 base, with 11 bases between them. CDR1 and CDR2 (germline): SQVTM, ANQGSEA. This CDR3 region has 13 residues. CDR3 amino acids: CSVFPWPNTEAFF. CDR3 DNA sequence: TGCAGCGTTTTCCCCTGGCCGAACACTGAAGCTTTCTTT.

In this sample, this clone turned up once. The DNA of the CDR3 is TGTGCCAGCAGTGAAGTGGGCACTAATTCACCCCTCCACTTT. This gives the protein CASSEVGTNSPLHF. This chain links TRBV6-1 with TRBJ1-6; the D is unclear. From germline, CDR1 is MNHNS and CDR2 SASEGT. The germline V and J ends were trimmed by 1 base and 6 bases, with 7 bases remaining between them. The CDR3 contains 14 residues.

This chain joins TRBV25-1 and TRBJ2-1, with TRBD2 matching over 9 bases. V shed 3 bases and J 8 bases; nucleotides not matched to a gene: 8. The CDR3 is 15 amino acids. The germline V gene has CDR1 MGHDK and CDR2 SYGVNS. CDR3 residues: CASSDPSGTLYEQFF. CDR3 bases: TGTGCCAGCAGTGACCCTAGCGGGACTCTCTATGAGCAGTTCTTC.

The chain employs TRBV7-3 and TRBJ1-1; no clear D gene. The CDR3 runs 13 residues. Trimming took 3 bases from V and 0 from J, leaving 5 bases between them. Germline V gene sequence: CDR1 SGHTA, CDR2 FQGTGA. CDR3 nucleotides: TGTGCCAGCAGCTTGTCCTTGAACACTGAAGCTTTCTTT. Translating it yields CASSLSLNTEAFF.

V gene TRBV7-8 combines with J gene TRBJ2-2, with unresolved D. Between the trimmed V and J ends, which lost 1 base and 1 base, there was a span of 7 bases. Germline-derived CDR1 and CDR2 are SGHVS and FQNEAQ. There are 15 residues in the CDR3. CDR3 sequence reads: CASSLGEKNTGELFF. DNA of the CDR3: TGTGCCAGCAGCTTAGGTGAAAAGAACACCGGGGAGCTGTTTTTT.

The chain employs TRBV6-2 or TRBV6-3 and TRBJ2-2, with D perhaps TRBD1 (6 bases). Looked up from germline, CDR1 is MNHEY and CDR2 is SVGEGT. The germline V and J ends were trimmed by 5 bases and 1 base, with 8 bases remaining between them. The CDR3 contains 14 residues. The CDR3: CASSHRENTGELFF. CDR3 DNA: TGTGCCAGCAGTCACAGGGAGAACACCGGGGAGCTGTTTTTT.

The chain carries TRBV28 and TRBJ2-2; unclear D gene. Germline V CDR1 and CDR2: MDHEN, SYDVKM. V lost 3 bases to trimming and J lost 5 bases, with 10 bases between them. CDR3 length equals 14 residues. Here the CDR3 DNA reads TGTGCCAGCAGTTTCCCGCAGGCTACCGGGGAGCTGTTTTTT. It translates to CASSFPQATGELFF. The whole variable domain, remainder taken from reference TRBV28 and TRBJ2-2, is DVKVTQSSRYLVKRTGEKVFLECVQDMDHENMFWYRQDPGLGLRLIYFSYDVKMKEKGDIPEGYSVSREKKERFSLILESASTNQTSMYLCASSFPQATGELFFGEGSRLTVL.

V gene TRBV18 combines with J gene TRBJ2-5; D is tentatively TRBD1 or TRBD2 (5 bases each). Germline CDR1 is KGHSH and CDR2 is LQKENI. The CDR3 covers 15 residues. V shed 3 bases and J shed 3 bases, with 14 bases lying between them. In nucleotides, the CDR3 is TGTGCCAGCTCACCGCCCATGGGGGTCGAAGAGACCCAGTACTTC. This gives the protein CASSPPMGVEETQYF.

V usage is TRBV7-3 and J usage is TRBJ2-1, with 14 bases that match TRBD2. V shed 3 bases and J 8 bases; nucleotides not matched to a gene: 0. The CDR3 is 14 residues long. In germline, CDR1 is SGHTA, CDR2 FQGTGA. The DNA of the CDR3 is TGTGCCAGCAGCTTGGGACTAGCGGGAGATGAGCAGTTCTTC. It codes for CASSLGLAGDEQFF.

This sequence joins TRBV27 and TRBJ1-3, with D maybe TRBD1 (5 bases). The CDR3 is 15 amino acids. V shed 2 bases and J shed 2 bases, with 10 bases lying between them. Per germline, CDR1 MNHEY and CDR2 SMNVEV (reference sequence). This CDR3 reads CASSLKQAPGNTIYF. The CDR3 coding sequence is TGTGCCAGCAGTTTAAAACAGGCTCCTGGAAACACCATATATTTT.

This rearrangement joins TRBV7-8 to TRBJ2-2, with D unclear. CDR1 is SGHVS and CDR2 is FQNEAQ in the germline V gene. The CDR3 extends over 14 amino acids. Trimming stripped 3 bases from V and 6 bases from J, with 11 bases between. The CDR3 coding sequence is TGTGCCAGCAGCTTTTTGGGGTCGGCCGGGGAGCTGTTTTTT. As protein: CASSFLGSAGELFF.

The rearrangement uses TRBV5-6 and TRBJ2-7; the match to TRBD2 covers 10 bases. There are 15 residues in the CDR3. V shed 6 bases, J shed 7 bases, and the junction held 13 bases outside the gene matches. Germline CDR1 is SGHDT and CDR2 is YYEEEE. As DNA, the CDR3 is TGTGCCAGCAAGCTCCAGAGACAGGGACTAGCGGAGCAGTACTTC. It codes for CASKLQRQGLAEQYF.

As DNA, the CDR3 is TGTGCCAGCAGCTTGGAGGGGGCGCCTTGGTCACCCCTCCACTTT. It yields the protein CASSLEGAPWSPLHF. V usage is TRBV5-4 and J usage is TRBJ1-6; TRBD1 agrees at 7 bases. Germline CDR1 is SGHNT and CDR2 is YYREEE (reference sequence). V shed 0 bases, J shed 10 bases, and the junction held 7 bases outside the gene matches. CDR3 length equals 15 residues.

V gene TRBV10-2 combines with J gene TRBJ1-5; unclear D gene. Per the germline V gene, CDR1 is WSHSY and CDR2 is SAAADI. The CDR3 runs to 20 residues. The V end was cut by 3 bases, the J end by 0 bases, with 24 bases between. This CDR3 reads CASSEPLLWRMGNSNQPQHF. DNA of the CDR3: TGCGCCAGCAGTGAACCCCTTTTGTGGCGTATGGGGAATAGCAATCAGCCCCAGCATTTT.

The chain couples TRBV7-2 to TRBJ1-2; D is undetermined. The CDR3 is made up of 16 amino acids. Germline-derived CDR1 and CDR2 are SGHTA and FQGNSA. Trimming pared 5 bases from V and 6 bases from J, leaving 22 bases between. CDR3 coding DNA: TGTGCCAGCAGCCCCCGAGTGCCGACTTCGGTGGATGGCTACACCTTC. Translating it yields CASSPRVPTSVDGYTF.

The chain links TRBV6-5 to TRBJ1-5; 8 positions agree with TRBD1. Germline CDR1 is MNHEY and CDR2 is SVGAGI. The V segment lost 4 bases and the J segment 5 bases; nucleotides outside the gene matches: 4. The CDR3 loop spans 14 amino acids. The CDR3 loop reads CASSSDRGDQPQHF. The CDR3 DNA follows: TGTGCCAGCAGTTCCGACAGGGGCGATCAGCCCCAGCATTTT.

V and J are TRBV28 and TRBJ2-3, with D tentatively TRBD1 (6 bases). Trimming pared 6 bases from V and 3 bases from J, leaving 16 bases between. There are 15 residues in the CDR3. The germline V gene has CDR1 MDHEN and CDR2 SYDVKM. CDR3 nucleotide sequence: TGTGCCAGCAGGACATTACAGGGAAGTACAGATACGCAGTATTTT. Protein sequence: CASRTLQGSTDTQYF.

This rearrangement joins TRBV7-2 to TRBJ2-7; TRBD2 agrees at 10 bases. Trimming cost V 3 bases and J 4 bases; bases outside gene matches: 6. Germline-derived CDR1 and CDR2 are SGHTA and FQGNSA. The CDR3 is 15 amino acids. The CDR3 DNA reads as TGTGCCAGCAGCTTCGGAGCGGGGGGGCCTTACGAGCAGTACTTC. As protein: CASSFGAGGPYEQYF.

CDR3 amino acids: CASSLILGQGNEQFF. The CDR3, as DNA: TGTGCCAGCAGCTTAATTCTAGGACAGGGCAATGAGCAGTTCTTC. The genes are TRBV7-9 and TRBJ2-1; 8 bases are a match to TRBD1. V lost 2 bases and J lost 6; bases outside the gene matches: 6. CDR3 size: 15 residues. The V gene's germline CDR1 is SEHNR and CDR2 FQNEAQ (reference sequence).

CDR3 sequence: CASSELADTYEQYF. The CDR3 DNA is TGTGCCAGCAGCGAACTAGCGGACACCTACGAGCAGTACTTC. The chain couples TRBV28 to TRBJ2-7; 8 bases are a match to TRBD2. Germline CDR1 reads MDHEN; CDR2 reads SYDVKM. The CDR3 is 14 residues long. The junction had 6 bases not matched to a gene; V was cut back by 6 bases and J by 2 bases.

This chain joins TRBV21-1 and TRBJ1-6. TRBV21-1 is a known pseudogene. CDR3 length equals 14 residues. In nucleotides, the CDR3 is TGTGCCAGCAGCACAGCGGATTATAATTCACCCCTCCACTTT. This translates into CASSTADYNSPLHF.

This rearrangement joins TRBV19 to TRBJ1-1, with D unclear. Germline V gene data show CDR1 as LNHDA and CDR2 as SQIVND (reference sequence). Trimming took 7 bases from V and 1 from J, leaving 10 bases between them. This CDR3 comprises 13 residues. In DNA, the CDR3 is TGTGCCAGTAAAGCTGAAGGGAACACTGAAGCTTTCTTT. Translating gives CASKAEGNTEAFF.

The chain links TRBV6-2 or TRBV6-3 to TRBJ1-2; possible D gene TRBD1, 5 bases. This CDR3 is 15 amino acids long. Trimming took off 2 bases at V and 4 bases at J, with 14 bases between the two ends. Germline-derived CDR1 and CDR2 are MNHEY and SVGEGT. In nucleotides, the CDR3 is TGTGCCAGCAGTTACCCGACCGCAGGGACCTATGGCTACACCTTC. Residues: CASSYPTAGTYGYTF.

With regard to this clone: One junction end does not reproduce the germline sequence, and a read error may be involved. The J gene is TRBJ1-2, the V gene TRBV4-1; 9 bases line up with TRBD1. This CDR3 has 15 residues. CDR1 is MGHRA, CDR2 YSYEKL, per germline. CDR3 DNA sequence: TGCGCCAGCAACCAACCCAGACAGGGGGACTATGGCTACACCTTC. Protein product: CASNQPRQGDYGYTF.